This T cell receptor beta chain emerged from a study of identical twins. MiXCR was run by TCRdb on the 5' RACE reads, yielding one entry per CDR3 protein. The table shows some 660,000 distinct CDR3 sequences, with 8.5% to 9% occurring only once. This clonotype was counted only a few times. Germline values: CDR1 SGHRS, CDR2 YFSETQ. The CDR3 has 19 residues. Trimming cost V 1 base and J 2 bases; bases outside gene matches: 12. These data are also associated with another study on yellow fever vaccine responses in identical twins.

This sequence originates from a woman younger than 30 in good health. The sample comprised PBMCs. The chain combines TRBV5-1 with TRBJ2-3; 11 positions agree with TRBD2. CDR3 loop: CASSLPIAGGPASTDTQYF. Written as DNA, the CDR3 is TGCGCCAGCAGCTTGCCAATAGCGGGAGGGCCAGCCTCCACAGATACGCAGTATTTT.